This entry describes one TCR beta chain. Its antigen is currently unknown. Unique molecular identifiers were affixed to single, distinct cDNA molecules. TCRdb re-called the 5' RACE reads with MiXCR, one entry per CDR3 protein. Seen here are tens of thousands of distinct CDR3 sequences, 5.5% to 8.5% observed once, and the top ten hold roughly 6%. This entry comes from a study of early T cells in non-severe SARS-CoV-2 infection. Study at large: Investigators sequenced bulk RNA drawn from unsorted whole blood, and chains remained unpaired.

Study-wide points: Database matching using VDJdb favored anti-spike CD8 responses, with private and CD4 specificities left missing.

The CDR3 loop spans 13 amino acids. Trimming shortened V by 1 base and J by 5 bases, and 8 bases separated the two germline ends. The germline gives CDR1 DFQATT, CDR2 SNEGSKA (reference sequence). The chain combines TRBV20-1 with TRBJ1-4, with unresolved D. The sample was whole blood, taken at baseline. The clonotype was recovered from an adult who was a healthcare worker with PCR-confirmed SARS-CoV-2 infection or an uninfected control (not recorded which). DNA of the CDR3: TGCAGTGCTAGAGGGCAGATGAATGAAAAACTGTTTTTT. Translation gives CSARGQMNEKLFF.